This TCR beta chain was sequenced during a study of blood T cell repertoires in COVID-19. Study details: The origin of the acute and convalescent COVID-19 samples was the United States, Italy and Spain. Sample material is recorded as cDNA or gDNA derived from T cells, B-cell-depleted T cells, or PBMCs.

How the authors handled the data: Quantification of nucleated cells was approximated via reference gene primer amplification. The assay was immunoSEQ multiplex PCR, and TCRdb's table has in-frame clones only and misses some. V, J and clone size derive from that table, while D and trimming were established from the DNA sequence. The sample lists 200,000 to 250,000 clones, around four fifths occurring once. This clone turned up a few times. The source material was peripheral blood. This sequence originates from a woman between 35 and 50 years old with active or convalescent COVID-19.

The CDR3 region is CSASATDYGYTF. Here the CDR3 DNA reads TGCAGTGCTAGTGCGACTGATTATGGCTACACCTTC. The chain uses TRBV20-1 and TRBJ1-2; D not resolved. This CDR3 is built from 12 residues. The V end lost 3 bases, the J end lost 5 bases, and 10 bases lay between the germline ends. Germline CDR1 reads DFQATT; CDR2 reads SNEGSKA (reference sequence).